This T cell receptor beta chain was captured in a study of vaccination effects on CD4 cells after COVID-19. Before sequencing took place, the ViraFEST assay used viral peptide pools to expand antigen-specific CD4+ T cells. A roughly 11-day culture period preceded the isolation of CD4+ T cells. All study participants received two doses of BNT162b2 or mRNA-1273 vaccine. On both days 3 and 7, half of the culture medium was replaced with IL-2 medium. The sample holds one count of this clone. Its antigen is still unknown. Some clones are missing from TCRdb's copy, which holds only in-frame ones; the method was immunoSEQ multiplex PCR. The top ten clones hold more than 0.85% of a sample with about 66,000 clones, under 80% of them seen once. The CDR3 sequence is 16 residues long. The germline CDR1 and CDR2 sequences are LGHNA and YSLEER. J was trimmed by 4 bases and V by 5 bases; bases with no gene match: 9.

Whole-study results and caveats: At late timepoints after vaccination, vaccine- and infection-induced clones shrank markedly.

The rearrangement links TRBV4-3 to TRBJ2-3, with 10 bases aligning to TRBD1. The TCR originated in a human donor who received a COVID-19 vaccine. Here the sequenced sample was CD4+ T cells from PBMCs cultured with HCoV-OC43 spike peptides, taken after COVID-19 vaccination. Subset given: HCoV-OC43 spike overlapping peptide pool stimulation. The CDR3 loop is CASSITGTGAADTQYF. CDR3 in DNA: TGCGCCAGCAGCATAACCGGGACAGGGGCGGCAGATACGCAGTATTTT.